The present T cell receptor (beta chain) was sequenced within a study of blood T cell repertoires in COVID-19. Study context: PBMCs, B-cell-depleted T cells, or T cells provided the cDNA or gDNA that made up the material.

Methods used by the authors: Reference gene primers were amplified, and this amplification served to estimate nucleated cell counts. The data were produced by immunoSEQ multiplex PCR, yet TCRdb's version contains in-frame clones alone and is incomplete. V, J and clone size are those of that table, while D and trimming were read from the DNA. The table shows about 170,000 clones, with roughly 90% occurring only once. Seattle patients were enrolled while actively infected and followed longitudinally. Germline CDR1 is SGHTA and CDR2 is FQGNSA. With 6 bases removed from V and 4 bases from J, the gap between germline ends came to 15 bases. The length of the CDR3 is 14 residues.

The source is a woman aged 55-75 years with COVID-19, enrolled during active disease. Sequencing was carried out using peripheral blood. This chain connects TRBV7-2 to TRBJ1-2; D is uncertain. The CDR3 reads CASSQRRSTYGYTF. The DNA of the CDR3 is TGTGCCAGCAGTCAGAGACGGAGTACCTATGGCTACACCTTC. The full variable domain, its missing parts supplied by reference TRBV7-2 and TRBJ1-2, is GAGVSQSPSNKVTEKGKDVELRCDPISGHTALYWYRQSLGQGLEFLIYFQGNSAPDKSGLPSDRFSAERTGGSVSTLTIQRTQQEDSAVYLCASSQRRSTYGYTFGSGTRLTVV.